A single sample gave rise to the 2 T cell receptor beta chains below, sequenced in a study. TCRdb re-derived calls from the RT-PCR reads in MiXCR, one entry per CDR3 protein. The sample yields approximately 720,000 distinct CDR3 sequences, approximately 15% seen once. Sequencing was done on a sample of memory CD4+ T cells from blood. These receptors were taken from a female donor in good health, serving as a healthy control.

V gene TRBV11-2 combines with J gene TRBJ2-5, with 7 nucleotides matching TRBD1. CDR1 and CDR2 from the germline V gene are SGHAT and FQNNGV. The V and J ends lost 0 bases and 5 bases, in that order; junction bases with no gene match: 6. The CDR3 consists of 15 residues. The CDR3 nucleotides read TGTGCCAGCAGCTTAGAACAGGGGTTTGGTGAGACCCAGTACTTC. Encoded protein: CASSLEQGFGETQYF.

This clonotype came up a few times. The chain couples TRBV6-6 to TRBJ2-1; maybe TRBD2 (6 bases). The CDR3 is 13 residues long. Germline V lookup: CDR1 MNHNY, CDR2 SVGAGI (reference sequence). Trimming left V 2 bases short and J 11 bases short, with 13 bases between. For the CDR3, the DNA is TGTGCCAGCAGTTACCAGCCGGGACTTCAGCAGTTCTTC. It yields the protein CASSYQPGLQQFF.